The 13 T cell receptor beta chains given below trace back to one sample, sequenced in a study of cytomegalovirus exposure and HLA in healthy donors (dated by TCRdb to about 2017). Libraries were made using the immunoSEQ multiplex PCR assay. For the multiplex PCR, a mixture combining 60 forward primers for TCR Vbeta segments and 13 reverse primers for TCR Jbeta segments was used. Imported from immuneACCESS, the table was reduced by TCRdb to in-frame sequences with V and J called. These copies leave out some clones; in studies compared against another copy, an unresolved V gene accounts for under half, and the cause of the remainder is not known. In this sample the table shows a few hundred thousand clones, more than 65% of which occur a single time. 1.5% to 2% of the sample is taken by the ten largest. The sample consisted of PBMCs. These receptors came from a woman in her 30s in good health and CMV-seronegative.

Here the CDR3 reads CASSLVRAGGGTDTQYF. CDR3 sequence (DNA): TGTGCCAGCAGCTTAGTTCGAGCGGGGGGTGGCACAGATACGCAGTATTTT. V is TRBV7-2 and J is TRBJ2-3, with TRBD2 matching 9 bases. Germline V gene sequence: CDR1 SGHTA, CDR2 FQGNSA. This CDR3 has 17 amino acids. V lost 1 base and J lost 1; bases outside the gene matches: 6. Full variable domain (outside the CDR3, taken from reference TRBV7-2 and TRBJ2-3): GAGVSQSPSNKVTEKGKDVELRCDPISGHTALYWYRQSLGQGLEFLIYFQGNSAPDKSGLPSDRFSAERTGGSVSTLTIQRTQQEDSAVYLCASSLVRAGGGTDTQYFGPGTRLTVL.

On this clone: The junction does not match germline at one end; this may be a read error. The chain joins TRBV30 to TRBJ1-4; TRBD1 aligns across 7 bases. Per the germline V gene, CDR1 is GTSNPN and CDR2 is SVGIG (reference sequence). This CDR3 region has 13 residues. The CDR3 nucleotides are TGTGCCTGGAGGAGGGGGCCCTCTGAAGAACTGTTTTTT. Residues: CAWRRGPSEELFF.

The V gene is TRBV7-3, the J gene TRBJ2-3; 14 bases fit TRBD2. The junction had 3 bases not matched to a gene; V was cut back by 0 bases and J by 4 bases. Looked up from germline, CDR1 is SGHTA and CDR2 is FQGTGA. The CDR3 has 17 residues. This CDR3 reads CASSLTGTSGSSDTQYF. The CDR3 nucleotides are TGTGCCAGCAGCTTAACCGGGACTAGCGGGAGTTCAGATACGCAGTATTTT.

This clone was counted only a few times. This CDR3 reads CASSWDRGGEKLFF. CDR3 bases: TGCGCCAGCAGCTGGGACAGGGGGGGCGAAAAACTGTTTTTT. The chain links TRBV5-1 to TRBJ1-4, with TRBD1 matching 11 bases. The V segment lost 3 bases and the J segment 8 bases; nucleotides outside the gene matches: 3. The CDR3 spans 14 residues. Per germline, CDR1 SGHRS and CDR2 YFSETQ.

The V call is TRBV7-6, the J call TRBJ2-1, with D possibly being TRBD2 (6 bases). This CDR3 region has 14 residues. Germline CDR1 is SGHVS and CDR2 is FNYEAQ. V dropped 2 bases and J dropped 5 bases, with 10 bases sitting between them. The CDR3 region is CASSLRGENNEQFF. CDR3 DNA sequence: TGTGCCAGCAGCTTACGCGGGGAAAACAATGAGCAGTTCTTC.

CDR3: CASSEQSTESEKLFF. CDR3 in DNA: TGTGCCAGCAGTGAGCAGAGCACGGAGAGTGAAAAACTGTTTTTT. This chain joins TRBV2 and TRBJ1-4; no reliable D call. V lost 3 bases and J 7 bases, leaving 15 bases between the germline ends. CDR1 and CDR2 from the germline V gene are SNHLY and FYNNEI. The CDR3 length is 15 residues.

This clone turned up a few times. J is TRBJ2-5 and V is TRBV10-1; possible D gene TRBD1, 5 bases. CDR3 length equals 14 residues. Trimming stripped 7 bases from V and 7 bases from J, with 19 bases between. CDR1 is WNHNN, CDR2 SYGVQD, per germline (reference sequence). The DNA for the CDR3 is TGCGCCAGCATCCTCTCTGTGTGGGGCTGGACCCAGTACTTC. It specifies CASILSVWGWTQYF.

CDR3 protein: CASSVTGRYEQYF. The CDR3 region has the DNA TGTGCCAGCAGTGTGACAGGGAGATACGAGCAGTACTTC. The chain employs TRBV6-5 and TRBJ2-7; 7 bases fit TRBD1. The CDR3 covers 13 residues. Trimming removed 5 bases from V and 4 bases from J; junction bases left unmatched: 5. CDR1 and CDR2 from the germline V gene are MNHEY and SVGAGI.

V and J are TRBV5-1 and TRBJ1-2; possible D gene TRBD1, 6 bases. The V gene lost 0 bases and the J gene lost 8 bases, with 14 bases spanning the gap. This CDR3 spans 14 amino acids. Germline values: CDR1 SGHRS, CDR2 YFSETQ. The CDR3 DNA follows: TGCGCCAGCAGCTTGGAAGGGGGGGCAAGAGGCTACACCTTC. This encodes CASSLEGGARGYTF.

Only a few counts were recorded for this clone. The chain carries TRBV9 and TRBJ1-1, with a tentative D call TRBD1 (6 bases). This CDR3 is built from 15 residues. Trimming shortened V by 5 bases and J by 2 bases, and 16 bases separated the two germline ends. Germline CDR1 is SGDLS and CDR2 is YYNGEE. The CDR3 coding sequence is TGTGCCAGCAGGGGTGAGGGGGGGGCTAACACTGAAGCTTTCTTT. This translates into CASRGEGGANTEAFF.

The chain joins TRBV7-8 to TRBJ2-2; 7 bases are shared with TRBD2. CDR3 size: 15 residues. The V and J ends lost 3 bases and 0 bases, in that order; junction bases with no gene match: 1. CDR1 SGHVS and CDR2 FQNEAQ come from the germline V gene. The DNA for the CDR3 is TGTGCCAGCAGCTTCGGGACTACGAACACCGGGGAGCTGTTTTTT. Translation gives CASSFGTTNTGELFF. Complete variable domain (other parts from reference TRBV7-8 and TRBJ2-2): GAGVSQSPRYKVAKRGQDVALRCDPISGHVSLFWYQQALGQGPEFLTYFQNEAQLDKSGLPSDRFFAERPEGSVSTLKIQRTQQEDSAVYLCASSFGTTNTGELFFGEGSRLTVL.

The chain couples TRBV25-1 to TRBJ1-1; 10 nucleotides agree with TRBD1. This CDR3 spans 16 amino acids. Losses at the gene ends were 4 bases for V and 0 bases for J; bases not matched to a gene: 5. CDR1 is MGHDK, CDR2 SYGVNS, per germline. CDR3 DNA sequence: TGTGCCAGCAGTGGGTCCGACAGGGGGCTGAACACTGAAGCTTTCTTT. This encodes CASSGSDRGLNTEAFF.

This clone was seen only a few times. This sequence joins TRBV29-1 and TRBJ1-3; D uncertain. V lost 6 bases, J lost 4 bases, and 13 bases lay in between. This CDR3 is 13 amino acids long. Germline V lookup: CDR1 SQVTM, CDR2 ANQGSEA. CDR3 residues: CSVRLTGGNTIYF. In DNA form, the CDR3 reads TGCAGCGTCCGACTTACGGGGGGAAACACCATATATTTT.